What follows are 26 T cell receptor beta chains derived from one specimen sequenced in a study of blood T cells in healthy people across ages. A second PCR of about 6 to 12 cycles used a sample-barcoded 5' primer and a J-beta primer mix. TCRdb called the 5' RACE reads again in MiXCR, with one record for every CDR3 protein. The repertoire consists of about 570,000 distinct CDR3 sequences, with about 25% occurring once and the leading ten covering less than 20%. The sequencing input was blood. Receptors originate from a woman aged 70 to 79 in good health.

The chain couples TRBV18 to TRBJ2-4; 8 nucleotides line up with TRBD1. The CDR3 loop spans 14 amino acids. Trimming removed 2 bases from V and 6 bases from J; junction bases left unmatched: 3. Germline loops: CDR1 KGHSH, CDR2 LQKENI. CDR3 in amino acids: CASSPIGQGNIQYF. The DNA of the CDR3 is TGTGCCAGCTCACCAATCGGACAGGGAAACATTCAGTACTTC.

CDR3 residues: CASSLDSSSYNSPLHF. The CDR3 DNA sequence: TGTGCCAGCAGCCTGGACAGCAGCTCCTATAATTCACCCCTCCACTTT. The chain uses TRBV5-5 and TRBJ1-6, with a possible D match to TRBD1 (6 bases). Germline values: CDR1 SGHKS, CDR2 YYEKEE (reference sequence). The V end lost 4 bases, the J end lost 0 bases, and 11 bases lay between the germline ends. The CDR3 is 16 residues long. Combining the CDR3 with reference TRBV5-5 and TRBJ1-6 gives the whole variable domain DAGVTQSPTHLIKTRGQQVTLRCSPISGHKSVSWYQQVLGQGPQFIFQYYEKEERGRGNFPDRFSARQFPNYSSELNVNALLLGDSALYLCASSLDSSSYNSPLHFGNGTRLTVT.

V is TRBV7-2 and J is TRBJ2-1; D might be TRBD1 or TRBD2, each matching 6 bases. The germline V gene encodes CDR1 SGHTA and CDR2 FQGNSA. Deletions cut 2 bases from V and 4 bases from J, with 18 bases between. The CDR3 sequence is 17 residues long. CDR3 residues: CASSLFFRGAFYNEQFF. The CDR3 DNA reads TGTGCCAGCAGCTTATTTTTTAGGGGGGCCTTTTACAATGAGCAGTTCTTC.

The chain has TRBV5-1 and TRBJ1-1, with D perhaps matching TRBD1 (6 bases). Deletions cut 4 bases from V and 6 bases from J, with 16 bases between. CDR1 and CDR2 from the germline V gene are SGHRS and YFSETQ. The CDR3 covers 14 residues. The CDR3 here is CASSQPQGNAEAFF. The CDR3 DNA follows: TGCGCCAGCAGCCAACCACAGGGTAACGCTGAAGCTTTCTTT.

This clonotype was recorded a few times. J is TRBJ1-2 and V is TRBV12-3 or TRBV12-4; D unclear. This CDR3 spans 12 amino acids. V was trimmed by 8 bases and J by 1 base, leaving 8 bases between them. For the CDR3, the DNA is TGTGCCAGCTCCACTGTTAACTATGGCTACACCTTC. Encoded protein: CASSTVNYGYTF.

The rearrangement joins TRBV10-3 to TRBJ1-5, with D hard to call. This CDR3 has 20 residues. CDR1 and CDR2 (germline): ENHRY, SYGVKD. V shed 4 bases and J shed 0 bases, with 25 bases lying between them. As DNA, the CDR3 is TGTGCCATCAGTGCCCCACAGCTCCCTATATTTTTCTATAGCAATCAGCCCCAGCATTTT. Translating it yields CAISAPQLPIFFYSNQPQHF.

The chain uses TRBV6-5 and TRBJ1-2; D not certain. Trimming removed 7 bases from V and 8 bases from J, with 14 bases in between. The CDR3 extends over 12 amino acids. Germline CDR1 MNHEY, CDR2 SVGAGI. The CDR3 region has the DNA TGTGCCAGCAAGGACCCGCTGGAGGGCTACACCTTC. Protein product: CASKDPLEGYTF.

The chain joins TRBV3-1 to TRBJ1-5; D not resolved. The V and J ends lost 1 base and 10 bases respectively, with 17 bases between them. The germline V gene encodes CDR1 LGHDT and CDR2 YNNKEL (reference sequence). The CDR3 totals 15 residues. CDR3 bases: TGTGCCAGCAGCCAAGTTCCTATGAAAGGCCCCCCCCAGCATTTT. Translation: CASSQVPMKGPPQHF. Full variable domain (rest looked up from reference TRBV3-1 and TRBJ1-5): DTAVSQTPKYLVTQMGNDKSIKCEQNLGHDTMYWYKQDSKKFLKIMFSYNNKELIINETVPNRFSPKSPDKAHLNLHINSLELGDSAVYFCASSQVPMKGPPQHFGDGTRLSIL.

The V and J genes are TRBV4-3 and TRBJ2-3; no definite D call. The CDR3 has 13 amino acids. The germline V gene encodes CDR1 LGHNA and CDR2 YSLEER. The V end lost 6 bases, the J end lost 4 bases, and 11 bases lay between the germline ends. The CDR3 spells CASSRSRSDTQYF. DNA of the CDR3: TGCGCCAGCAGTCGGTCACGGTCAGATACGCAGTATTTT.

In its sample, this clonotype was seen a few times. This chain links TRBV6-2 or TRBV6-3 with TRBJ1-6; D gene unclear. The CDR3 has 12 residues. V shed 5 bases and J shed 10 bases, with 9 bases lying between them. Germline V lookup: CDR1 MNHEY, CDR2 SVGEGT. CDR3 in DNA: TGTGCCAGCAGTACCCCAGGATCACCCCTCCACTTT. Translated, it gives CASSTPGSPLHF.

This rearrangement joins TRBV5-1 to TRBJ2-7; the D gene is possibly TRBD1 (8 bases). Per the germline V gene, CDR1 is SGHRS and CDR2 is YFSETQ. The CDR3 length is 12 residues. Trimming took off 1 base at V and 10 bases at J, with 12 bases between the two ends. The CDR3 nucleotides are TGCGCCAGCAGCTTGAGCGGGACAGGCCAGTACTTC. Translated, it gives CASSLSGTGQYF.

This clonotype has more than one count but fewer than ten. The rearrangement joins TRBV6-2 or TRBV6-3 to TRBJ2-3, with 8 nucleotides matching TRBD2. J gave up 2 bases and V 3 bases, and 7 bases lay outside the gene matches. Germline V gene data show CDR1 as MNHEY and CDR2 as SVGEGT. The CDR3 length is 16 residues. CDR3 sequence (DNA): TGTGCCAGCAGTTATAATAGCGGGGACCCCACAGATACGCAGTATTTT. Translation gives CASSYNSGDPTDTQYF.

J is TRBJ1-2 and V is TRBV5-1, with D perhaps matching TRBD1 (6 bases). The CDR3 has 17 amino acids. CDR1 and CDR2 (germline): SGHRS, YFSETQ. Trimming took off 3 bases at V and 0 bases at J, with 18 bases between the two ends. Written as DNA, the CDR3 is TGCGCCAGCAGCTCTCGAGTGGACAGATCAACTAACTATGGCTACACCTTC. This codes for CASSSRVDRSTNYGYTF.

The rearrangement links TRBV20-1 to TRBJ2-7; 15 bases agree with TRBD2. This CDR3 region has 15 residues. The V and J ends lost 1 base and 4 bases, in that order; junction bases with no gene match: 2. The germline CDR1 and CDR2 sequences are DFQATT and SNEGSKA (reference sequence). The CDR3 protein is CSARVGTSGGYEQYF. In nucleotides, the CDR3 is TGCAGTGCTAGAGTTGGGACTAGCGGGGGGTACGAGCAGTACTTC.

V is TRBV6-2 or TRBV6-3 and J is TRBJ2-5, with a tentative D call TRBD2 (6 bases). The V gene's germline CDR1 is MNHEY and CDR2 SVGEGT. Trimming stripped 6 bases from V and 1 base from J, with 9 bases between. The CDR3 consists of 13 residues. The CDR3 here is CASRMGGQETQYF. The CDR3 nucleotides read TGTGCCAGCAGAATGGGGGGCCAAGAGACCCAGTACTTC.

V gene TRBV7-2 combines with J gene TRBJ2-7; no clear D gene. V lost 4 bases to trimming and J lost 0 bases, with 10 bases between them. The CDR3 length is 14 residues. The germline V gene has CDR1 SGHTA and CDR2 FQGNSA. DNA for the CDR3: TGTGCCAGCAGCTCCGGGTGGCCCTCCTACGAGCAGTACTTC. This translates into CASSSGWPSYEQYF.

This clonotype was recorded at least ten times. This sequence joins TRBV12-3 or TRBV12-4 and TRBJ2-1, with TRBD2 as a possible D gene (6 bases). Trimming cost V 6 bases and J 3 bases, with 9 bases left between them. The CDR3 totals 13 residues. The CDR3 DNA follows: TGTGCCAGCAGCTCCGGGGGCTACAATGAGCAGTTCTTC. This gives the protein CASSSGGYNEQFF.

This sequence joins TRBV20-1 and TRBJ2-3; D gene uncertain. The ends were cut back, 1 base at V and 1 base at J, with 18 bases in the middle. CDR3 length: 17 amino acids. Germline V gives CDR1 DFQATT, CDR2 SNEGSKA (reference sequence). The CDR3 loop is CSARATNNEWGTDTQYF. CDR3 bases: TGCAGTGCTAGAGCTACTAATAATGAGTGGGGCACAGATACGCAGTATTTT.

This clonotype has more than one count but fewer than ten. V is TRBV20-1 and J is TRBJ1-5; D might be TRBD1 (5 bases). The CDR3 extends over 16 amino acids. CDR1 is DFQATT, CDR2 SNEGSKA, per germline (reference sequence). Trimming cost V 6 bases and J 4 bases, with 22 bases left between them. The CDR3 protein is CSAGKRGAFLNQPQHF. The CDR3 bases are TGCAGTGCAGGAAAGAGGGGCGCGTTTTTGAATCAGCCCCAGCATTTT.

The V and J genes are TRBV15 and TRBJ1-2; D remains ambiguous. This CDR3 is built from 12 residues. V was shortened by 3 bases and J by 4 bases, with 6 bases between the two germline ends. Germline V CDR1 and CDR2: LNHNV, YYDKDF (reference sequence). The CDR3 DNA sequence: TGTGCCACCAGCAGCGATTTCTATGGCTACACCTTC. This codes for CATSSDFYGYTF.

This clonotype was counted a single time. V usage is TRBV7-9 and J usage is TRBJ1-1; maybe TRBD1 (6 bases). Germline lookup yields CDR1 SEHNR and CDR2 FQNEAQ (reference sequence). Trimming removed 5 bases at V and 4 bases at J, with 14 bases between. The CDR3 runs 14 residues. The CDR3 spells CASSPQGYGTEAFF. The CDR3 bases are TGTGCCAGCAGCCCTCAGGGGTACGGCACTGAAGCTTTCTTT.

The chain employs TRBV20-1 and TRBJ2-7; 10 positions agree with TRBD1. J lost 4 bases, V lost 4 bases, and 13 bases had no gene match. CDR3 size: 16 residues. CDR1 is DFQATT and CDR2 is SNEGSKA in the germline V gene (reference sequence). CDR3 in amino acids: CSATDTRQGAKYEQYF. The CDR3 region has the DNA TGCAGTGCTACCGACACTCGACAGGGGGCTAAGTACGAGCAGTACTTC.

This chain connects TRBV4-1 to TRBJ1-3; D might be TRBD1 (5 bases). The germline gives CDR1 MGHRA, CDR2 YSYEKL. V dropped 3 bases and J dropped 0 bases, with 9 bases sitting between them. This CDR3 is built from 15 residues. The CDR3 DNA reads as TGCGCCAGCAGCCAGGCCAGGGACTCTGGAAACACCATATATTTT. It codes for CASSQARDSGNTIYF.

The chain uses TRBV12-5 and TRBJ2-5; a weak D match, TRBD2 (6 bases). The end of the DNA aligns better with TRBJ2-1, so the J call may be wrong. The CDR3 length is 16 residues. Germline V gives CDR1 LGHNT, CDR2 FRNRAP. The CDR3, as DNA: TGTGCTAGTGGTTTGCCGGAGGGCCTCAGCGACAATGAGCAGTTCTTC. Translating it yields CASGLPEGLSDNEQFF.

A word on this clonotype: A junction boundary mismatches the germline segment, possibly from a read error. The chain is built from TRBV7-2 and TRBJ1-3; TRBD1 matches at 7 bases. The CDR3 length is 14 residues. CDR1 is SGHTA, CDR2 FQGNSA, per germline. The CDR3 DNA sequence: TGTGCCAGTAGCTTAGGAGGGGGCCTAGACACCATATATTTT. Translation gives CASSLGGGLDTIYF.

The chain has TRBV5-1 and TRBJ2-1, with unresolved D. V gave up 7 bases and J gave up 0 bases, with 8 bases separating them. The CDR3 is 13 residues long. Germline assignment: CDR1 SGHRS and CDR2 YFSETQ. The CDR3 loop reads CASFGSSYNEQFF. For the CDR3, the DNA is TGCGCCAGCTTCGGAAGCTCCTACAATGAGCAGTTCTTC.